These 7 T cell receptor beta chains originate from one sample sequenced in a study of T cell repertoires in cytomegalovirus infection. The antigens for these receptors are not known. One entry per CDR3 protein, called by TCRdb with MiXCR from the reads. Among a few hundred thousand distinct CDR3 sequences listed, under 35% were seen once. Sequencing was performed on cultured PBMCs, taken from culture after CMV antigen stimulation. These receptors were taken from a human donor in good health (CMV status not recorded). Some clones in this sample may be carry-over from other donors' samples.

In its sample, this clonotype was seen many times. This chain joins TRBV7-8 and TRBJ1-3; perhaps TRBD1 as D (5 bases). Germline lookup yields CDR1 SGHVS and CDR2 FQNEAQ. The CDR3 length is 14 residues. The V and J ends lost 2 bases and 6 bases respectively, with 11 bases between them. CDR3 loop: CASSLRQGENTIYF. The CDR3 bases are TGTGCCAGCAGCTTAAGGCAGGGAGAAAACACCATATATTTT.

This clonotype was detected only a few times. This chain connects TRBV7-2 to TRBJ2-7; 9 nucleotides align to TRBD2. The CDR3 consists of 18 residues. Germline V gene lookup returns CDR1 SGHTA and CDR2 FQGNSA. After removal of 2 bases from V and 0 bases from J, the junction contained 11 bases not matched to a gene. The CDR3 here is CASSLSRSGGLSSYEQYF. CDR3 DNA: TGTGCCAGCAGCTTAAGCCGGAGCGGGGGGCTTTCCTCCTACGAGCAGTACTTC.

The sample holds a few counts of this clonotype. The rearrangement links TRBV28 to TRBJ2-3; 11 bases are shared with TRBD1. Germline V gene data show CDR1 as MDHEN and CDR2 as SYDVKM. CDR3 length equals 17 residues. The V gene end was trimmed by 5 bases and the J gene end by 3 bases; junction bases not matched to a gene: 10. CDR3 loop: CASSPSLGQGVTDTQYF. The DNA for the CDR3 is TGTGCCAGCAGTCCCTCCTTGGGACAGGGGGTAACAGATACGCAGTATTTT.

In this sample, this clonotype turned up many times. CDR3 coding DNA: TGTGCCAGCAGCCCCCGTGGCAGCTCCTATAATTCACCCCTCCACTTT. The encoded protein is CASSPRGSSYNSPLHF. The gene calls are TRBV7-9 and TRBJ1-6; D unclear. CDR1 is SEHNR, CDR2 FQNEAQ, per germline (reference sequence). V was trimmed by 5 bases and J by 0 bases, leaving 11 bases between them. The CDR3 covers 16 residues.

V and J are TRBV5-6 and TRBJ2-7, with 8 bases lining up with TRBD2. CDR1 and CDR2 (germline): SGHDT, YYEEEE. The CDR3 extends over 14 amino acids. V trimming: 0 bases; J trimming: 2 bases; junction bases outside the gene matches: 1. The CDR3 reads CASSLGSGAYEQYF. Here the CDR3 DNA reads TGTGCCAGCAGCTTGGGTAGCGGGGCCTACGAGCAGTACTTC.

The chain couples TRBV6-5 to TRBJ1-1; 7 positions match TRBD1. Germline assignment: CDR1 MNHEY and CDR2 SVGAGI. The J segment lost 3 bases and the V segment lost 0 bases, leaving 4 bases of the junction unmatched. This CDR3 has 15 amino acids. CDR3 DNA: TGTGCCAGCAGTTACTCGGGACAGTCCGACACTGAAGCTTTCTTT. Amino acid sequence: CASSYSGQSDTEAFF.

This clonotype was counted only a few times. This sequence joins TRBV10-2 and TRBJ1-5; D possibly corresponds to TRBD1 (5 bases). With 4 bases removed from V and 3 bases from J, the gap between germline ends came to 28 bases. The germline gives CDR1 WSHSY, CDR2 SAAADI. This CDR3 comprises 20 residues. The CDR3 here is CASSGIAQGYILRDNQPQHF. The DNA of the CDR3 is TGCGCCAGCAGTGGGATAGCGCAGGGCTATATTTTAAGAGACAATCAGCCCCAGCATTTT.